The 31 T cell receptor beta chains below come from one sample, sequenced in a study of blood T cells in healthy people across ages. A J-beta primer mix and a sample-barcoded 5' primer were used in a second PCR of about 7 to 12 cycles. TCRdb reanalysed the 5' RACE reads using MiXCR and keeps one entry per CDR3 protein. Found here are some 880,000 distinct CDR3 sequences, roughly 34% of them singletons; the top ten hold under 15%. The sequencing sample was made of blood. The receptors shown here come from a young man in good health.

CDR3 bases: TGTGCCAGCAGTTTAATCCCAGACAGGGGTGACTATGGCTACACCTTC. Translation: CASSLIPDRGDYGYTF. The V call is TRBV28, the J call TRBJ1-2, with 8 bases aligning to TRBD1. CDR1 and CDR2 from the germline V gene are MDHEN and SYDVKM. V lost 2 bases and J lost 3; bases outside the gene matches: 8. This CDR3 comprises 16 residues.

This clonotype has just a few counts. CDR3 loop: CASSQSGYTEAFF. The CDR3 nucleotides are TGCGCCAGCAGCCAAAGTGGTTACACTGAAGCTTTCTTT. The V and J genes are TRBV4-3 and TRBJ1-1; D is unresolved. V dropped 2 bases and J dropped 3 bases, with 7 bases sitting between them. Germline lookup yields CDR1 LGHNA and CDR2 YSLEER. The CDR3 contains 13 residues.

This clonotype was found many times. CDR3 loop: CSAVTGSNTGYTF. The CDR3 nucleotides read TGCAGTGCTGTGACAGGGAGCAACACCGGCTACACCTTC. The rearrangement joins TRBV20-1 to TRBJ1-2, with 7 nucleotides matching TRBD1. This CDR3 is built from 13 residues. Germline assignment: CDR1 DFQATT and CDR2 SNEGSKA (reference sequence). Trimming took 5 bases from V and 8 from J; bases not matched to a gene: 11.

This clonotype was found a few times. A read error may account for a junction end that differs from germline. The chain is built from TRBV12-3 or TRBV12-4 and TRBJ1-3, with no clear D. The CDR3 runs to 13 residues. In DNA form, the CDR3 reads TGTGCCAGCAGTGTAGCGCTTCTGGGCACCATATATTTT. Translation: CASSVALLGTIYF.

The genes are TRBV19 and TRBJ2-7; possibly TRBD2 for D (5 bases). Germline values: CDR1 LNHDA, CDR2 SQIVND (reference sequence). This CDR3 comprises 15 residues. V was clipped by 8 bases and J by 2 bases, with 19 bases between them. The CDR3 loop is CASPNGVVGTYEQYF. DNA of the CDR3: TGTGCCAGTCCCAACGGGGTGGTGGGCACCTACGAGCAGTACTTC.

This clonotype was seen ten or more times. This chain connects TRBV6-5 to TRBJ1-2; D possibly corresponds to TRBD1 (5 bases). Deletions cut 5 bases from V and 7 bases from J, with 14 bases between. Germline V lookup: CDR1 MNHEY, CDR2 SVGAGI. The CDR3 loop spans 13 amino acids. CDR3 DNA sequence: TGTGCCAGCAGTCACCGGGCAGGGAGTGGCTACACCTTC. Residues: CASSHRAGSGYTF.

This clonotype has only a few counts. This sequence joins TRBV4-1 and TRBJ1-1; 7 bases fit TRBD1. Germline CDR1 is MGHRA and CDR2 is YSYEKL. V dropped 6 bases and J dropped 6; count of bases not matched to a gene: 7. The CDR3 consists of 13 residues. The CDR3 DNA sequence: TGCGCCAGCAGACTAACAGGGGACCCTGAAGCTTTCTTT. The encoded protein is CASRLTGDPEAFF.

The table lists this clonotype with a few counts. The DNA for the CDR3 is TGTGCCAGCAGTCGGACAGGGCCTCGCCACACTGAAGCTTTCTTT. Translating gives CASSRTGPRHTEAFF. This rearrangement joins TRBV12-3 or TRBV12-4 to TRBJ1-1; 8 nucleotides agree with TRBD1. This CDR3 region has 15 residues. V lost 5 bases and J lost 3; bases outside the gene matches: 8.

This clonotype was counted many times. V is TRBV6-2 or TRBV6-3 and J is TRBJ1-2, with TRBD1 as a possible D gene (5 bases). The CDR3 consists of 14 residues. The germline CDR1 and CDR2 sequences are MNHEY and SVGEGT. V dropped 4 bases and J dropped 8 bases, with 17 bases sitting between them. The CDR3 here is CASSWDGMRRGYTF. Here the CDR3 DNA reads TGTGCCAGCAGTTGGGACGGTATGAGAAGGGGCTACACCTTC.

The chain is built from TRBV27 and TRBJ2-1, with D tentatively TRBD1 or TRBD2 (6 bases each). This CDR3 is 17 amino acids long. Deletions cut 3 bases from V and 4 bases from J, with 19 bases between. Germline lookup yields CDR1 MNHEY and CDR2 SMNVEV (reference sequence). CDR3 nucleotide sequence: TGTGCCAGCAGTTTGTTGGGGGGCGACCTAAATTACAATGAGCAGTTCTTC. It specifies CASSLLGGDLNYNEQFF.

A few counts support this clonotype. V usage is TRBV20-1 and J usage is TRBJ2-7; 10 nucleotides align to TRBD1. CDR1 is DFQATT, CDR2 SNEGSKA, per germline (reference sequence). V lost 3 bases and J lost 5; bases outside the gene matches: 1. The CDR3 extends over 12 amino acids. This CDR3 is CSARTGGNEQYF. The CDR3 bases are TGCAGTGCTAGGACAGGGGGCAACGAGCAGTACTTC.

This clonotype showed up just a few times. The CDR3 DNA reads as TGCGCCAGCAGCTTGGAAGTCTTCTACCCCTCTGGCTACACCTTC. It translates to CASSLEVFYPSGYTF. The chain has TRBV5-1 and TRBJ1-2; D uncertain. The CDR3 is 15 amino acids. V was trimmed by 0 bases and J by 7 bases, leaving 16 bases between them. Germline V gene sequence: CDR1 SGHRS, CDR2 YFSETQ.

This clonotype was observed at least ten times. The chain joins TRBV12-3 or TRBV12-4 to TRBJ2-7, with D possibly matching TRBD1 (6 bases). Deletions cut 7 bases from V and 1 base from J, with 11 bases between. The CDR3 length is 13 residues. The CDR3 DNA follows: TGTGCCAGCACCCCTACAGGGTCCTACGAGCAGTACTTC. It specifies CASTPTGSYEQYF.

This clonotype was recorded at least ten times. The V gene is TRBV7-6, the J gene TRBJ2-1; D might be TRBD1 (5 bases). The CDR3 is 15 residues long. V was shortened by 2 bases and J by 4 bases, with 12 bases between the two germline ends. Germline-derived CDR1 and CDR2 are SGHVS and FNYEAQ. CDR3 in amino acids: CASSLNRRPYNEQFF. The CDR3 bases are TGTGCCAGCAGCTTAAACAGGCGACCATACAATGAGCAGTTCTTC.

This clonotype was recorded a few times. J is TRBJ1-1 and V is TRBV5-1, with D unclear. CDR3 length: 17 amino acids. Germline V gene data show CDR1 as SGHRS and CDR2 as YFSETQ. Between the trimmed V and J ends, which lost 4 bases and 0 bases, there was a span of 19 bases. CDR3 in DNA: TGCGCCAGCAGCCCAGATGCTCATGGAGGAATGAACACTGAAGCTTTCTTT. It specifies CASSPDAHGGMNTEAFF.

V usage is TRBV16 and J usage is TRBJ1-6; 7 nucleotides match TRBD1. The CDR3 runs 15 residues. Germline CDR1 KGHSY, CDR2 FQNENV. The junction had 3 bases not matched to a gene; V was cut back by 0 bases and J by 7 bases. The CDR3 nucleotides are TGTGCCAGCAGCCAATCCCCAGGGGGGAATTCACCCCTCCACTTT. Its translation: CASSQSPGGNSPLHF.

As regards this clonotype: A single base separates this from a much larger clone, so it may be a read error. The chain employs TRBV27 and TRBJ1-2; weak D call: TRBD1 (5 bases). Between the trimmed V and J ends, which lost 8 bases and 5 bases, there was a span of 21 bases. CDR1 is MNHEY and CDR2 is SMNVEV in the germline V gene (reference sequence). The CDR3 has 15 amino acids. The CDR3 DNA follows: TGTGCCAGCGCCGACTTCACAGGCGACCATTATGGCTACACCTTC. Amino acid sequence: CASADFTGDHYGYTF.

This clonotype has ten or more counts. CDR3: CASSQVVSERNIQYF. The CDR3 region has the DNA TGCGCCAGCAGCCAAGTCGTGTCCGAAAGAAACATTCAGTACTTC. The chain is built from TRBV4-1 and TRBJ2-4; D is uncertain. The V end lost 1 base, the J end lost 6 bases, and 13 bases lay between the germline ends. The germline CDR1 and CDR2 sequences are MGHRA and YSYEKL. There are 15 residues in the CDR3.

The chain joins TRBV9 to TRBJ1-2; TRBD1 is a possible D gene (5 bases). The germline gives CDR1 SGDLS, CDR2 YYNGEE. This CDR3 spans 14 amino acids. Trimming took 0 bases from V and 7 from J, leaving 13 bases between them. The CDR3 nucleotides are TGTGCCAGCAGCGTAGAGGACAACTTACGTGGCTACACCTTC. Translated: CASSVEDNLRGYTF.

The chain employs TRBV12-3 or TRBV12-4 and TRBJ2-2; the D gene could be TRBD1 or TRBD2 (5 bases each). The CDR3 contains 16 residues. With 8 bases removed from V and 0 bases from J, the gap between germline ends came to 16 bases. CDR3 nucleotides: TGTGCCAGCCTCCCCGGGACGGAAGCGAACACCGGGGAGCTGTTTTTT. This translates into CASLPGTEANTGELFF.

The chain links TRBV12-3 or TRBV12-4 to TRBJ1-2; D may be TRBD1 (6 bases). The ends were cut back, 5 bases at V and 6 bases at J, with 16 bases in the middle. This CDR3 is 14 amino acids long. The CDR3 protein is CASSVGASFHGYTF. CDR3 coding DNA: TGTGCCAGCAGTGTGGGGGCCTCCTTTCATGGCTACACCTTC.

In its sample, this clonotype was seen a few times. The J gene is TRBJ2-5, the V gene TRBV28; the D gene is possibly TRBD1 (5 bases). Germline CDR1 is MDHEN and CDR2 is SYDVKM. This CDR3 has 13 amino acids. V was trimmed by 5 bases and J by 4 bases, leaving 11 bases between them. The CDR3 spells CASSRGTLETQYF. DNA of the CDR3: TGTGCCAGCAGTAGGGGAACTTTAGAGACCCAGTACTTC.

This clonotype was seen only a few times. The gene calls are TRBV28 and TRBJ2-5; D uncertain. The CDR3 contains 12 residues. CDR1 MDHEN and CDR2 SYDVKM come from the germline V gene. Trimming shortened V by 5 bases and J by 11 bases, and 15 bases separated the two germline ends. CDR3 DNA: TGTGCCAGCAGTACCCCCGAGGATGAGCAGTACTTC. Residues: CASSTPEDEQYF.

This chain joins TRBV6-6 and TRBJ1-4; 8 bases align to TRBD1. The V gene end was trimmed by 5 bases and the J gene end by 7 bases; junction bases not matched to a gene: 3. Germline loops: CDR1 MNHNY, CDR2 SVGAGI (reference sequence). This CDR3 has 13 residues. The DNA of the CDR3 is TGTGCCAGCAGTATGGGGACAGGTGAAAAACTGTTTTTT. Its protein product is CASSMGTGEKLFF.

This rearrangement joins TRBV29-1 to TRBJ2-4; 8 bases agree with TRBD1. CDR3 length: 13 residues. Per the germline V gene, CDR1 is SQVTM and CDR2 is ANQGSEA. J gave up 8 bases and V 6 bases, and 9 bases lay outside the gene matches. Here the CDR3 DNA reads TGCAGCGTCCAACCTAACAGGGGGGACATTCAGTACTTC. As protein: CSVQPNRGDIQYF.

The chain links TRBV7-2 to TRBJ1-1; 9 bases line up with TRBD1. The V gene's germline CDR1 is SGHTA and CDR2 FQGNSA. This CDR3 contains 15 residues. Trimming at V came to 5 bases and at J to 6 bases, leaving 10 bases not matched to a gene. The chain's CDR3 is CASSPGTGCQSEAFF. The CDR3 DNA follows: TGTGCCAGCAGCCCAGGGACAGGGTGTCAATCTGAAGCTTTCTTT.

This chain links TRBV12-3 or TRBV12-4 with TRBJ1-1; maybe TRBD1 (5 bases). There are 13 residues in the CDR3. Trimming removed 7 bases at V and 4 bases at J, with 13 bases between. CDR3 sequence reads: CASTRGFTTEAFF. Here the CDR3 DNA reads TGTGCCAGCACCCGGGGGTTCACCACTGAAGCTTTCTTT.

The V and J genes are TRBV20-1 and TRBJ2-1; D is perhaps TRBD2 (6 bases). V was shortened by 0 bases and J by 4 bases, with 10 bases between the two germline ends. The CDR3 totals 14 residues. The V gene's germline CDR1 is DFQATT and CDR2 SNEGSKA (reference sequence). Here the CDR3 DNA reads TGCAGTGCTAGAGATGGGGAGGTGTACAATGAGCAGTTCTTC. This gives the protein CSARDGEVYNEQFF.

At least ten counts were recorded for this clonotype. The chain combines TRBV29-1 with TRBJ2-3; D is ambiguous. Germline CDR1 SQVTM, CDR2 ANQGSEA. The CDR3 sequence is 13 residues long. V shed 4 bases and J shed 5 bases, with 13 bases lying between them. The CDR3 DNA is TGCAGCGTTGCCCACGAAAAGGGAGATACGCAGTATTTT. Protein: CSVAHEKGDTQYF.

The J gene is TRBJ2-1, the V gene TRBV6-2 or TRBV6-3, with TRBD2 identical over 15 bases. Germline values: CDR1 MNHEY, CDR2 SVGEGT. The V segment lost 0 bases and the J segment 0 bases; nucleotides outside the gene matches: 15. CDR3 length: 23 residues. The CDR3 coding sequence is TGTGCCAGCAGTTACTCGGGGCGGATGATAGGGACTAGCGGGGGGAGCTCCTACAATGAGCAGTTCTTC. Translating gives CASSYSGRMIGTSGGSSYNEQFF.

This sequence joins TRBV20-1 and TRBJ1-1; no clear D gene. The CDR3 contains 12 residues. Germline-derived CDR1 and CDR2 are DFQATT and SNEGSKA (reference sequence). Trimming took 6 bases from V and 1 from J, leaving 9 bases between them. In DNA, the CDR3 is TGCAGTGCCGCCCGACAGAACACTGAAGCTTTCTTT. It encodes CSAARQNTEAFF.